The T cell receptor (beta chain) described here comes from a study of T cells after yellow fever vaccination. TCRdb called the 5' RACE reads again in MiXCR, with one record for every CDR3 protein. The sample has some 69,000 distinct CDR3 sequences; about 6% are singletons. The ends were cut back, 6 bases at V and 0 bases at J, with 8 bases in the middle. Looked up from germline, CDR1 is SEHNR and CDR2 is FQNEAQ (reference sequence). The CDR3 spans 13 residues. This clonotype was detected many times. Specimen: CD4+ T cells sorted from PBMCs, collected around 16 days after the first yellow fever vaccination. The receptor comes from a man between 18 and 35 years old who received the YFV17D yellow fever vaccine. This chain links TRBV7-9 with TRBJ1-1; D is unclear. This chain's CDR3 is CASSSGVNTEAFF. CDR3 nucleotides: TGTGCCAGCAGTAGCGGAGTGAACACTGAAGCTTTCTTT.